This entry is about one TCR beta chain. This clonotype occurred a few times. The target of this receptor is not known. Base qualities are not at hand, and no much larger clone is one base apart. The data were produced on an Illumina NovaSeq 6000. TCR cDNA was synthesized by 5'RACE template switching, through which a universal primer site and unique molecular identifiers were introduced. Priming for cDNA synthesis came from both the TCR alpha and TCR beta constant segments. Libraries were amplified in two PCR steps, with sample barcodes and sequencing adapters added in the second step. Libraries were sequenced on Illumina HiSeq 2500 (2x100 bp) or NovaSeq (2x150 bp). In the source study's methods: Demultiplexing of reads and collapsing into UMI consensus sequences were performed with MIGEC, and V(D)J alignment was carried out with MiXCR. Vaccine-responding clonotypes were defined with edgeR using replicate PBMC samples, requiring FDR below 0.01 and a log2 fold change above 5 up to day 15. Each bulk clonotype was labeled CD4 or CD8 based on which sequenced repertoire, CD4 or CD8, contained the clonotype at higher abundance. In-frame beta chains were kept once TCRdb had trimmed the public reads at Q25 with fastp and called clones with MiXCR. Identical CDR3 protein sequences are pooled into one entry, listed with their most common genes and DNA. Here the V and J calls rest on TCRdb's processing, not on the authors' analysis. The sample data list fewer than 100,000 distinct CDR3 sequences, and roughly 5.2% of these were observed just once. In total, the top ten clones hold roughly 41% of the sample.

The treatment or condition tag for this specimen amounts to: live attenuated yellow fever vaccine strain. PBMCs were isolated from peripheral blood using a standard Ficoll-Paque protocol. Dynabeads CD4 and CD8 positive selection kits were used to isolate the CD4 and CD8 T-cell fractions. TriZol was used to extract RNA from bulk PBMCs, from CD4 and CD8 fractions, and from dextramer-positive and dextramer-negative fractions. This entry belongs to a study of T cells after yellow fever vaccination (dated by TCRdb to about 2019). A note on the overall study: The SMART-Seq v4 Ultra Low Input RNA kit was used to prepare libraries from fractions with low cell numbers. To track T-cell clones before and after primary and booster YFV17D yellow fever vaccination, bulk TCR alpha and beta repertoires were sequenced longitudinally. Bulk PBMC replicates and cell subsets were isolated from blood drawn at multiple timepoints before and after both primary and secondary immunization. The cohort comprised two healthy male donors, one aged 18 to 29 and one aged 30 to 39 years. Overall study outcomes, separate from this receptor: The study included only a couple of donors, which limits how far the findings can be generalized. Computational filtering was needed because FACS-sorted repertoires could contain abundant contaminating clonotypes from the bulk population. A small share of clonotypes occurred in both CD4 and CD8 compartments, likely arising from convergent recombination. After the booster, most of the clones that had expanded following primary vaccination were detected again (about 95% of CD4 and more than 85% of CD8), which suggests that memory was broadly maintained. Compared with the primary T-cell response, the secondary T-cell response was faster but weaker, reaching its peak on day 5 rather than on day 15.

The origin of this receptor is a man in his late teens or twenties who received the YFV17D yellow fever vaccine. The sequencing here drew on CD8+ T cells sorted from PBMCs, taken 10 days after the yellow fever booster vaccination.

The bases read TGCGCCAGCAGCCAAGGGGGGCCAGAGTACAATGAGCAGTTCTTC. Translated, it gives CASSQGGPEYNEQFF. The V gene is TRBV23-1 and the J gene is TRBJ2-1; the D call is possibly TRBD1 or TRBD2, each sharing 6 bases. TRBV23-1 counts as an open reading frame of uncertain function. V gives up 6 bases and J gives up 4 bases, and the segment between their germline ends measures 16 bases. The CDR3 spans 15 residues, from the cysteine through the phenylalanine. Left in the record is the CDR3 DNA by itself, 45 bases read in frame from the first base.